The T cell receptor beta chain described here comes from a study of T cell responses to AZD1222 COVID-19 vaccine. Using immunoSEQ multiplex PCR, the repertoire was profiled, and TCRdb retains in-frame clones only, with some absent. The top ten clones hold about 20% of a sample with roughly 100,000 clones, around nine tenths of them seen once. The V gene lost 0 bases and the J gene lost 8 bases, with 7 bases spanning the gap. The CDR3 sequence is 12 residues long. CDR1 and CDR2 from the germline V gene are ENHRY and SYGVKD. Study-level points and caveats: Once two AZD1222 doses were given, Spike-specific TCR breadth and depth went up. Most donors were white British, females outnumbered males, and clonal diversity was possibly underestimated. Among those given AZD1222, only six were seropositive at baseline.

To note about this clone: Its antigen is unknown.

The source was peripheral blood, collected on day 0 of AZD1222 vaccination. This clonotype originated in an adult in good health. This chain connects TRBV10-3 to TRBJ1-2, with D uncertain. As DNA, the CDR3 is TGTGCCATCAGTGAGTCGATGGACGGCTACACCTTC. Translating it yields CAISESMDGYTF.